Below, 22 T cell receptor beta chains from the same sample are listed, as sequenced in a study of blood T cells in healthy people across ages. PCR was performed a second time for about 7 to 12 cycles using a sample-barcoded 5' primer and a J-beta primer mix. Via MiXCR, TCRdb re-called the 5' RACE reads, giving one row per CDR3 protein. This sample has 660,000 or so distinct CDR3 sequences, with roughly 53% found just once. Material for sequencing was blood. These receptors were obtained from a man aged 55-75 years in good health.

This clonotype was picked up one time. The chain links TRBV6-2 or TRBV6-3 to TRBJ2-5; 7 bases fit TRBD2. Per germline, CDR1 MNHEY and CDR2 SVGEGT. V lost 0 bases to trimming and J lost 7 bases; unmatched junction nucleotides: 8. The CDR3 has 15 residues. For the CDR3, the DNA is TGTGCCAGCAGTTACTCCAGGGCGGGAGAGGGGACCCAGTACTTC. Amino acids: CASSYSRAGEGTQYF.

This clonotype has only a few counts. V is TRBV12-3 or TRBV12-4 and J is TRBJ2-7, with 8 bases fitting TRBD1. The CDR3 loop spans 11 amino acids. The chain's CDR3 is CVQGDSYEQYF. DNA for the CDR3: TGTGTACAGGGGGATTCCTACGAGCAGTACTTC.

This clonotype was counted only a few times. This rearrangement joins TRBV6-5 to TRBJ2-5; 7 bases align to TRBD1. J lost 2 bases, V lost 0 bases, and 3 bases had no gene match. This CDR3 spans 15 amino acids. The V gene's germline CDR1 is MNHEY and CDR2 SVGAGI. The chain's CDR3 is CASSYSKQGQETQYF. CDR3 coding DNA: TGTGCCAGCAGTTACTCGAAACAGGGGCAAGAGACCCAGTACTTC.

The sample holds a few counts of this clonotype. The CDR3 DNA is TGCGCCAGCAGCCAAGATGTGGCGGGGTACTCCTACGAGCAGTACTTC. It codes for CASSQDVAGYSYEQYF. The rearrangement joins TRBV4-1 to TRBJ2-7; a possible D gene is TRBD2 (6 bases). The CDR3 covers 16 residues. V lost 0 bases and J 0 bases, leaving 12 bases between the germline ends. The germline gives CDR1 MGHRA, CDR2 YSYEKL.

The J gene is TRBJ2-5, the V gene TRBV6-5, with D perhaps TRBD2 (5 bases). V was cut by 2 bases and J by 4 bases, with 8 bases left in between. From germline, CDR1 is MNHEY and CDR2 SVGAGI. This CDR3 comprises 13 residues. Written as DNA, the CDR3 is TGTGCCAGCAGTTACGGGGAGCGAGAGACCCAGTACTTC. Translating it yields CASSYGERETQYF.

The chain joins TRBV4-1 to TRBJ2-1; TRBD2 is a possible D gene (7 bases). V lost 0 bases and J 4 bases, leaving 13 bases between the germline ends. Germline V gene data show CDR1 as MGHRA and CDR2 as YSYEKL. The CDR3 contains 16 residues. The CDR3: CASSQEGGDLYNEQFF. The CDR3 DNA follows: TGCGCCAGCAGCCAAGAAGGGGGGGACCTTTACAATGAGCAGTTCTTC.

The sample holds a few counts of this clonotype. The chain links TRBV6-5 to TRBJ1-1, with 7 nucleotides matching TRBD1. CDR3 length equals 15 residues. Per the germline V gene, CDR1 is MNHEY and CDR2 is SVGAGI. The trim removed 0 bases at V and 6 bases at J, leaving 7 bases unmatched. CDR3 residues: CASSYSTAGTAEAFF. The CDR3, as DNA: TGTGCCAGCAGTTACTCCACCGCGGGGACAGCTGAAGCTTTCTTT.

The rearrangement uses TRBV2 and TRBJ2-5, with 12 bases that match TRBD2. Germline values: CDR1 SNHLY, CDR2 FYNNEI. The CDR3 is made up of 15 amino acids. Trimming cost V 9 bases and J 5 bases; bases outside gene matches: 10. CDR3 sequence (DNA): TGTGCCAGTACCCTAGCGGGGGGGATCGAGGAGACCCAGTACTTC. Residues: CASTLAGGIEETQYF.

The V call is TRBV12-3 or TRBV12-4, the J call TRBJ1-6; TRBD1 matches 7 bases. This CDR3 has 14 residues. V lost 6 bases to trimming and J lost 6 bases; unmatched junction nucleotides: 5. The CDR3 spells CASSRDSSNSPLHF. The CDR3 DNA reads TGTGCCAGCAGCCGGGACAGCTCTAATTCACCCCTCCACTTT.

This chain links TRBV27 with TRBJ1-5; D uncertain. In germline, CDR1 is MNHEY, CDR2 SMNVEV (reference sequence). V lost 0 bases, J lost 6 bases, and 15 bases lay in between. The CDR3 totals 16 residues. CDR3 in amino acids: CASSLSGPALGQPQHF. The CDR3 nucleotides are TGTGCCAGCAGTTTATCAGGCCCCGCGTTGGGTCAGCCCCAGCATTTT.

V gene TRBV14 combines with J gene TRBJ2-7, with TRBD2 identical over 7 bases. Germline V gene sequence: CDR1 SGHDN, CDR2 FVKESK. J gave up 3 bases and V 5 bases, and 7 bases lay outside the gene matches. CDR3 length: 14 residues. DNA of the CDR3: TGTGCCAGCAGCGCGGGACTAACGAACTACGAGCAGTACTTC. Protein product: CASSAGLTNYEQYF. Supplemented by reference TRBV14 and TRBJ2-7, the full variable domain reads EAGVTQFPSHSVIEKGQTVTLRCDPISGHDNLYWYRRVMGKEIKFLLHFVKESKQDESGMPNNRFLAERTGGTYSTLKVQPAELEDSGVYFCASSAGLTNYEQYFGPGTRLTVT.

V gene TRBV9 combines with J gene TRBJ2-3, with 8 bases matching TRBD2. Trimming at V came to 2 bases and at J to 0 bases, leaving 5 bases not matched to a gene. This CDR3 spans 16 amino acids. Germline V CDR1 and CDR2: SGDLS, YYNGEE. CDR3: CASSVFSGVSTDTQYF. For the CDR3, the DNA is TGTGCCAGCAGCGTCTTTAGCGGGGTCAGCACAGATACGCAGTATTTT.

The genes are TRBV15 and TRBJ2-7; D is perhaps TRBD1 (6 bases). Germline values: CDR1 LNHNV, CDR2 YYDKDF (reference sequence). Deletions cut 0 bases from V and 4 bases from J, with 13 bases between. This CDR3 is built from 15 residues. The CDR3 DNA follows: TGTGCCACCAGCAGAGATCTGGTACAGGGATACGAGCAGTACTTC. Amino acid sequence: CATSRDLVQGYEQYF.

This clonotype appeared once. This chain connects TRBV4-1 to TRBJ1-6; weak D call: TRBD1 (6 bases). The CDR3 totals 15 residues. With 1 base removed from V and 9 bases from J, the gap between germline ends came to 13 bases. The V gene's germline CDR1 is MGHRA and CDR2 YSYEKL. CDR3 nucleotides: TGCGCCAGCAGCCAAGCGGAGCAGGGGCTTTCACCCCTCCACTTT. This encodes CASSQAEQGLSPLHF.

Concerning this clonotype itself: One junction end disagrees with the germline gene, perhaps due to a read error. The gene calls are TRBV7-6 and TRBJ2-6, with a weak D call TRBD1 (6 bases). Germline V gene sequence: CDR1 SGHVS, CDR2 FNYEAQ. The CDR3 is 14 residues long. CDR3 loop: CAGSSPDRSNVLTF. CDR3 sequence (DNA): TGTGCCGGCAGCTCACCCGACAGGTCCAACGTCCTGACTTTC. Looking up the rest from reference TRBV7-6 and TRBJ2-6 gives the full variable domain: GAGVSQSPRYKVTKRGQDVALRCDPISGHVSLYWYRQALGQGPEFLTYFNYEAQQDKSGLPNDRFSAERPEGSISTLTIQRTEQRDSAMYRCAGSSPDRSNVLTFGAGSRLTVL.

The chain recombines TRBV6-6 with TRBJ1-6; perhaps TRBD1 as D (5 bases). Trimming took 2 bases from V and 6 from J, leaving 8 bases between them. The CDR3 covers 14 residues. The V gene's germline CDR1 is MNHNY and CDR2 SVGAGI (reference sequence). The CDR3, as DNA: TGTGCCAGCAGTTACATCGGGGGTAATTCACCCCTCCACTTT. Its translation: CASSYIGGNSPLHF.

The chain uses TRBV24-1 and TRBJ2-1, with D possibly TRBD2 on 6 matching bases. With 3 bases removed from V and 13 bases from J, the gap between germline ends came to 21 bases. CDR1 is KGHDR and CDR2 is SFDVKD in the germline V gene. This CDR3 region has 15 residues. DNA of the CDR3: TGTGCCACCAGTGATCCCGGGGAGGCGGGTGAGACCCAGTTCTTC. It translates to CATSDPGEAGETQFF.

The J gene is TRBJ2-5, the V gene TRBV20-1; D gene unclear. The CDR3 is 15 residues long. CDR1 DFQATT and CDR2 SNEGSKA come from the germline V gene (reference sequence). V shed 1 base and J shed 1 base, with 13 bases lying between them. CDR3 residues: CSARAEPTVQETQYF. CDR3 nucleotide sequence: TGCAGTGCTAGAGCAGAACCTACAGTCCAAGAGACCCAGTACTTC.

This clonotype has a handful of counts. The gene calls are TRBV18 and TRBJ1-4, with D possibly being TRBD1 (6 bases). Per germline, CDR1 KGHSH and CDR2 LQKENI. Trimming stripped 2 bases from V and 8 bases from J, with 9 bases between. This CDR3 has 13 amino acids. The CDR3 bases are TGTGCCAGCTCACCAAGACAGGCGGAAAAACTGTTTTTT. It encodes CASSPRQAEKLFF.

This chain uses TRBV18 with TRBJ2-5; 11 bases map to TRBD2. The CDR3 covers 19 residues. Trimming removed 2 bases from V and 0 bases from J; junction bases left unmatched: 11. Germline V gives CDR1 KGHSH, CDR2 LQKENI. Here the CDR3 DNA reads TGTGCCAGCTCACCAACTGCGGTAACTAGCGGGGGAGACCAAGAGACCCAGTACTTC. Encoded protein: CASSPTAVTSGGDQETQYF.

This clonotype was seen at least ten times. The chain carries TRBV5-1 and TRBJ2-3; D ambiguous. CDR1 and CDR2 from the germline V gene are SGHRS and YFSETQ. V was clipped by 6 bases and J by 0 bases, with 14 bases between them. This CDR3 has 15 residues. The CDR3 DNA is TGCGCCAGCACGATCGGAGCCGCTAGCACAGATACGCAGTATTTT. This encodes CASTIGAASTDTQYF.

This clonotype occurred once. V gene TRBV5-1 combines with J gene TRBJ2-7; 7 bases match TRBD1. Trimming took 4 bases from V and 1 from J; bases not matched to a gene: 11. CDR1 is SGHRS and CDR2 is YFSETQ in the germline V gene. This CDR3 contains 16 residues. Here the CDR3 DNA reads TGCGCCAGCAGCCGGACCGGGACAGCAGGATCCTACGAGCAGTACTTC. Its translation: CASSRTGTAGSYEQYF.